A single sample is the source of the 4 T cell receptor beta chains below, sequenced in a study of PD-1 blockade in classical Hodgkin lymphoma. As to time point: cycle 4 day 1 (C4D1), after more than 5 weeks of nivolumab. Every patient was affected by relapse after autologous stem cell transplantation, while exposure to brentuximab vedotin was not uniform. The data were produced by immunoSEQ multiplex PCR, yet TCRdb's version contains in-frame clones alone and is incomplete. The table has tens of thousands of clones, around 80% seen once. Source: peripheral blood mononuclear cells (PBMCs), taken before the fourth cycle of nivolumab. These receptors came from a human donor with classical Hodgkin lymphoma.

This chain links TRBV28 with TRBJ2-7; perhaps TRBD1 as D (6 bases). Germline values: CDR1 MDHEN, CDR2 SYDVKM. V lost 4 bases to trimming and J lost 2 bases, with 15 bases between them. The CDR3 has 15 amino acids. This CDR3 reads CASSWHQGITYEQYF. The CDR3 DNA is TGTGCCAGCAGTTGGCACCAGGGGATAACCTACGAGCAGTACTTC.

The chain recombines TRBV7-2 with TRBJ2-7; D not resolved. The germline V and J ends were trimmed by 2 bases and 6 bases, with 5 bases remaining between them. CDR3 length: 11 residues. Per germline, CDR1 SGHTA and CDR2 FQGNSA. CDR3: CASSLRAEQYF. CDR3 in DNA: TGTGCCAGCAGCTTACGGGCCGAGCAGTACTTC.

The chain employs TRBV6-6 and TRBJ2-7, with 7 nucleotides matching TRBD2. Germline V CDR1 and CDR2: MNHNY, SVGAGI (reference sequence). V lost 0 bases, J lost 8 bases, and 7 bases stayed unmatched. CDR3 length: 14 residues. The CDR3 DNA reads TGTGCCAGCAGTTACTCTTTGGGGCGGGGGAAGCAGTACTTC. It encodes CASSYSLGRGKQYF.

The chain couples TRBV11-2 to TRBJ1-1; D remains ambiguous. CDR1 and CDR2 from the germline V gene are SGHAT and FQNNGV. CDR3 length: 17 amino acids. V dropped 0 bases and J dropped 0 bases, with 14 bases sitting between them. The CDR3 region is CASSLERAADMNTEAFF. In DNA, the CDR3 is TGTGCCAGCAGCTTAGAGCGGGCAGCCGACATGAACACTGAAGCTTTCTTT. Combining the CDR3 with reference TRBV11-2 and TRBJ1-1 gives the whole variable domain EAGVAQSPRYKIIEKRQSVAFWCNPISGHATLYWYQQILGQGPKLLIQFQNNGVVDDSQLPKDRFSAERLKGVDSTLKIQPAKLEDSAVYLCASSLERAADMNTEAFFGQGTRLTVV.